This T cell receptor (beta chain) came from a study of CD8+CD57+ T cells in acquired aplastic anemia. Looking at the study overall: Sorted cells (CD4+ and CD8+) yielded DNA amounts that averaged around 3.1 ug.

For CDR3 and TCR beta VDJ profiling, genomic DNA was the template used. TCRdb redid the calling of the reads with MiXCR, one entry per CDR3 protein. Among roughly 200,000 distinct CDR3 sequences listed, roughly 65% were seen once. Whole-study results and caveats: Common to patients and controls were twenty-nine CD8+ CDR3 sequences.

For sequencing, patients were chosen who had shown expansion of CD8+CD57+ cells by flow cytometry. The V gene's germline CDR1 is KGHSY and CDR2 FQNENV. The CDR3 totals 12 residues. The V gene lost 1 base and the J gene lost 9 bases, with 7 bases spanning the gap. This clonotype appeared many times. Its antigen is currently unknown. This rearrangement joins TRBV16 to TRBJ2-1, with D possibly being TRBD2 (6 bases). The TCR sequence derives from a human donor with aplastic anemia. The sample comprised sorted CD4+, CD8+, or CD8+CD57+ T cells (not recorded which) from PBMCs. The DNA for the CDR3 is TGTGCCAGCAGCCAATTGGGGGGTGAGCAGTTCTTC. Protein product: CASSQLGGEQFF.